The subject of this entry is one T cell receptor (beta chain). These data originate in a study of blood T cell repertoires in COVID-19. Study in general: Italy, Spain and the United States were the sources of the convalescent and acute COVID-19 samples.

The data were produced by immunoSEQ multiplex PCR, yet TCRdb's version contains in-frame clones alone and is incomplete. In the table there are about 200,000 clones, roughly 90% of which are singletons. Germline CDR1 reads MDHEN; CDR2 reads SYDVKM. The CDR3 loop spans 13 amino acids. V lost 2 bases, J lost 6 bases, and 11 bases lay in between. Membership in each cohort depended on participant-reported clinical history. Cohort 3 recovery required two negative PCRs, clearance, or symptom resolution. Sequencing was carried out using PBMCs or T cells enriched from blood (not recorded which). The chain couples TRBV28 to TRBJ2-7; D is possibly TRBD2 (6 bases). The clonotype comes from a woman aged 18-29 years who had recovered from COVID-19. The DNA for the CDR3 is TGTGCCAGCAGTTTAAGTGGGGGGATCGAGCAGTACTTC. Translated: CASSLSGGIEQYF.